The 3 T cell receptor beta chains given below trace back to one sample, sequenced in a study of T cells in Graves' hyperthyroidism and ophthalmopathy. Amplified TCR beta CDR3 regions came from RNA transcripts. When the TCR CDR3 underwent first-round RT-PCR, the HTBI primer set was used. TCRdb reanalysed the multiplex PCR reads using MiXCR and keeps one entry per CDR3 protein. The table lists about 500,000 distinct CDR3 sequences, about 15% of them singletons, with over 25% in the top ten. The sample was blood. The receptors originated from a woman in her 30s with Graves' ophthalmopathy.

Comments on this clonotype: The CDR3 does not end in the conserved phenylalanine or tryptophan, so this is likely a read error. The chain carries TRBV11-2 and TRBJ1-4; the D is unclear. The CDR3 length is 13 residues. The V and J ends lost 5 bases and 8 bases respectively, with 12 bases between them. Germline V gives CDR1 SGHAT, CDR2 FQNNGV. As DNA, the CDR3 is TGTGCCAGCAGCCTAAACTGGGCGGAAAAACTGTTTTCT. Translating it yields CASSLNWAEKLFS.

The gene calls are TRBV18 and TRBJ2-7; D gene uncertain. Trimming took 3 bases from V and 6 from J, leaving 6 bases between them. This CDR3 is 11 amino acids long. In germline, CDR1 is KGHSH, CDR2 LQKENI. This chain's CDR3 is CASSPAGEQYF. The CDR3 DNA sequence: TGTGCCAGCTCACCGGCCGGCGAGCAGTACTTC.

The genes are TRBV7-3 and TRBJ2-1, with TRBD1 matching over 11 bases. This CDR3 spans 15 amino acids. The trim removed 6 bases at V and 9 bases at J, leaving 10 bases unmatched. Germline V lookup: CDR1 SGHTA, CDR2 FQGTGA. CDR3 protein: CASSQGDRGFVEQFF. The CDR3 region has the DNA TGTGCCAGCAGTCAAGGGGACAGGGGGTTTGTTGAGCAGTTCTTC. Complete variable domain (other parts from reference TRBV7-3 and TRBJ2-1): GAGVSQTPSNKVTEKGKYVELRCDPISGHTALYWYRQSLGQGPEFLIYFQGTGAADDSGLPNDRFFAVRPEGSVSTLKIQRTERGDSAVYLCASSQGDRGFVEQFFGPGTRLTVL.